These 32 T cell receptor beta chains share one sample of origin, sequenced in a study of blood T cell repertoires in COVID-19. TCRdb's table, derived via immunoSEQ multiplex PCR, lists solely in-frame clones and lacks some. The sample holds 210,000 or so clones, approximately 89% seen once. The specimen was PBMCs or T cells enriched from blood (not recorded which). The source is a woman aged 30 to 39 who had been exposed to COVID-19.

CDR3 loop: CASPGDREDYGYTF. CDR3 in DNA: TGTGCCAGCCCAGGTGACAGGGAGGACTATGGCTACACCTTC. The chain carries TRBV2 and TRBJ1-2, with 7 bases that match TRBD1. The CDR3 sequence is 14 residues long. CDR1 and CDR2 (germline): SNHLY, FYNNEI. V dropped 8 bases and J dropped 3; count of bases not matched to a gene: 9.

The chain recombines TRBV5-1 with TRBJ2-1, with 11 bases identical to TRBD2. Germline trimming cut 0 bases from V and 10 bases from J; bases unmatched to any gene: 9. Germline-derived CDR1 and CDR2 are SGHRS and YFSETQ. The CDR3 length is 16 residues. CDR3 protein: CASSLGTSGSLGEQFF. The CDR3 DNA sequence: TGCGCCAGCAGCTTGGGAACTAGCGGGAGCTTAGGGGAGCAGTTCTTC.

The chain recombines TRBV10-3 with TRBJ2-1, with D possibly being TRBD2 (6 bases). Germline V gives CDR1 ENHRY, CDR2 SYGVKD. This CDR3 comprises 15 residues. The V and J ends lost 3 bases and 0 bases respectively, with 9 bases between them. This CDR3 reads CAISDSGSSYNEQFF. The CDR3 DNA follows: TGTGCCATCAGTGATTCCGGGAGCTCCTACAATGAGCAGTTCTTC.

The chain employs TRBV6-5 and TRBJ1-1; 8 bases are shared with TRBD1. After removal of 7 bases from V and 7 bases from J, the junction contained 11 bases not matched to a gene. Germline lookup yields CDR1 MNHEY and CDR2 SVGAGI. CDR3 size: 14 residues. The chain's CDR3 is CASIPRGRGDEAFF. The CDR3 DNA reads TGTGCCAGCATCCCCAGGGGGCGTGGGGATGAAGCTTTCTTT.

The chain carries TRBV6-2 or TRBV6-3 and TRBJ1-5; TRBD1 might be the D (5 bases). Germline values: CDR1 MNHEY, CDR2 SVGEGT. V gave up 5 bases and J gave up 3 bases, with 14 bases separating them. The CDR3 is 15 residues long. The CDR3 region is CASSPLGGVNQPQHF. In DNA, the CDR3 is TGTGCCAGCAGTCCCCTGGGGGGGGTCAATCAGCCCCAGCATTTT.

The J gene is TRBJ2-5, the V gene TRBV7-6; a possible D gene is TRBD2 (6 bases). This CDR3 is 16 amino acids long. Trimming cost V 0 bases and J 1 base, with 12 bases left between them. Germline V lookup: CDR1 SGHVS, CDR2 FNYEAQ. CDR3 residues: CASSLAGGTPQETQYF. The DNA for the CDR3 is TGTGCCAGCAGCTTAGCGGGAGGAACCCCCCAAGAGACCCAGTACTTC.

A single count supports this clone. The V gene is TRBV2, the J gene TRBJ2-1; TRBD2 matches at 9 bases. CDR1 is SNHLY and CDR2 is FYNNEI in the germline V gene. J lost 7 bases, V lost 4 bases, and 2 bases had no gene match. The CDR3 has 13 amino acids. Here the CDR3 DNA reads TGTGCCAGCAGTGGACTAGCGGTTAATGAGCAGTTCTTC. Residues: CASSGLAVNEQFF.

This chain uses TRBV5-1 with TRBJ2-4, with unresolved D. The CDR3 is 18 residues long. The germline gives CDR1 SGHRS, CDR2 YFSETQ. Trimming shortened V by 0 bases and J by 0 bases, and 16 bases separated the two germline ends. Here the CDR3 reads CASSLVPTEKLAKNIQYF. The CDR3 bases are TGCGCCAGCAGCTTGGTACCCACAGAAAAATTAGCCAAAAACATTCAGTACTTC.

This clone has just one count. The chain recombines TRBV9 with TRBJ2-2; a possible D gene is TRBD1 (5 bases). Deletions cut 5 bases from V and 5 bases from J, with 7 bases between. This CDR3 region has 12 residues. CDR1 SGDLS and CDR2 YYNGEE come from the germline V gene. For the CDR3, the DNA is TGTGCCAGCAGGGGGCAAACCGGGGAGCTGTTTTTT. Protein: CASRGQTGELFF.

Here the CDR3 DNA reads TGCGCCAGCAGCCAAGAGGCTAGCGGGAGTTTTGAGCAGTTCTTC. Protein sequence: CASSQEASGSFEQFF. The chain is built from TRBV4-1 and TRBJ2-1; the match to TRBD2 covers 10 bases. V was clipped by 0 bases and J by 9 bases; unmatched bases: 5. The CDR3 is made up of 15 amino acids. The germline gives CDR1 MGHRA, CDR2 YSYEKL.

The V gene is TRBV7-9, the J gene TRBJ2-7; D possibly corresponds to TRBD1 (5 bases). The germline V and J ends were trimmed by 5 bases and 6 bases, with 11 bases remaining between them. The germline V gene has CDR1 SEHNR and CDR2 FQNEAQ (reference sequence). The CDR3 is 12 amino acids. The CDR3 sequence: CASSIRASEQYF. CDR3 in DNA: TGTGCCAGCAGCATCAGGGCCAGCGAGCAGTACTTC.

V and J are TRBV5-8 and TRBJ2-7; TRBD2 aligns across 11 bases. The V and J ends lost 4 bases and 0 bases, in that order; junction bases with no gene match: 3. The CDR3 has 15 amino acids. Germline-derived CDR1 and CDR2 are SGHTS and YDEGEE. In DNA, the CDR3 is TGTGCCAGCAGCCGACTAGCGGGGCCCTCCTACGAGCAGTACTTC. Protein sequence: CASSRLAGPSYEQYF.

This chain connects TRBV20-1 to TRBJ2-1, with D possibly matching TRBD1 (6 bases). The V and J ends lost 6 bases and 8 bases respectively, with 8 bases between them. Germline V gene sequence: CDR1 DFQATT, CDR2 SNEGSKA (reference sequence). The CDR3 is 10 residues long. CDR3 region: CSARGDEQFF. CDR3 sequence (DNA): TGCAGTGCCAGGGGTGATGAGCAGTTCTTC.

In DNA form, the CDR3 reads TGTGCCAGCAGCCAAGGCCTAGCCGAGCAGTACTTC. Amino acids: CASSQGLAEQYF. The rearrangement uses TRBV4-2 and TRBJ2-7; D may be TRBD2 (5 bases). Germline V gene sequence: CDR1 LGHNA, CDR2 YNFKEQ. Between the trimmed V and J ends, which lost 1 base and 6 bases, there was a span of 7 bases. The CDR3 has 12 residues.

The chain combines TRBV6-2 or TRBV6-3 with TRBJ2-7; 8 bases are a match to TRBD2. The CDR3 has 14 residues. The germline CDR1 and CDR2 sequences are MNHEY and SVGEGT. With 4 bases clipped from V and 3 bases from J, the junction kept 5 bases outside the gene matches. CDR3 nucleotide sequence: TGTGCCAGCAGTTCGGGACTAGACTTCTACGAGCAGTACTTC. It specifies CASSSGLDFYEQYF.

The CDR3 DNA follows: TGTGCCAGCAGCCTCACGGGCGGGTATGAGACCCAGTACTTC. Amino acid sequence: CASSLTGGYETQYF. The chain links TRBV13 to TRBJ2-5; maybe TRBD2 (5 bases). The length of the CDR3 is 14 residues. Trimming left V 5 bases short and J 5 bases short, with 15 bases between. Germline CDR1 is PRHDT and CDR2 is FYEKMQ (reference sequence).

V usage is TRBV5-1 and J usage is TRBJ2-1, with 11 nucleotides matching TRBD2. The CDR3 length is 18 residues. The V segment lost 1 base and the J segment 8 bases; nucleotides outside the gene matches: 14. Germline lookup yields CDR1 SGHRS and CDR2 YFSETQ. CDR3 coding DNA: TGCGCCAGCAGCTTGTGGATCCCATCCGGGACTAGCGGTTATGAGCAGTTCTTC. As protein: CASSLWIPSGTSGYEQFF.

V is TRBV7-2 and J is TRBJ1-4; D is unresolved. In germline, CDR1 is SGHTA, CDR2 FQGNSA. V shed 3 bases and J shed 1 base, with 21 bases lying between them. This CDR3 has 19 residues. Written as DNA, the CDR3 is TGTGCCAGCAGCTTGGAGGGTTCGGCCTTCCTCGGAACTAATGAAAAACTGTTTTTT. Its translation is CASSLEGSAFLGTNEKLFF.

The CDR3 is CASSISTGEGVGNTIYF. CDR3 sequence (DNA): TGTGCCAGTAGTATATCAACAGGGGAAGGGGTGGGAAACACCATATATTTT. The chain joins TRBV19 to TRBJ1-3; 7 nucleotides line up with TRBD1. Trimming at V came to 2 bases and at J to 4 bases, leaving 11 bases not matched to a gene. Germline CDR1 and CDR2: LNHDA and SQIVND (reference sequence). CDR3 length equals 17 residues.

This sequence joins TRBV29-1 and TRBJ2-4, with TRBD1 identical over 7 bases. The germline V gene has CDR1 SQVTM and CDR2 ANQGSEA. The length of the CDR3 is 12 residues. Trimming took 6 bases from V and 8 from J; bases not matched to a gene: 7. The CDR3 coding sequence is TGCAGCGTGGAAACAGGGGTGGACATTCAGTACTTC. Protein product: CSVETGVDIQYF. Filled out from reference TRBV29-1 and TRBJ2-4, the complete variable domain reads SAVISQKPSRDICQRGTSLTIQCQVDSQVTMMFWYRQQPGQSLTLIATANQGSEATYESGFVIDKFPISRPNLTFSTLTVSNMSPEDSSIYLCSVETGVDIQYFGAGTRLSVL.

This clone was observed a single time. This chain joins TRBV4-1 and TRBJ1-5; unclear D gene. Germline loops: CDR1 MGHRA, CDR2 YSYEKL. V lost 8 bases, J lost 3 bases, and 11 bases lay in between. This CDR3 is built from 13 residues. The CDR3, as DNA: TGCGCCAGCTCTCCGGAGCTCAATCAGCCCCAGCATTTT. Translating gives CASSPELNQPQHF.

The chain combines TRBV30 with TRBJ1-6; D gene uncertain. Trimming cost V 3 bases and J 4 bases, with 13 bases left between them. This CDR3 has 15 amino acids. CDR1 and CDR2 from the germline V gene are GTSNPN and SVGIG (reference sequence). In DNA form, the CDR3 reads TGTGCCTGGAGCCGCCAAAGGACTTATAATTCACCCCTCCACTTT. Translation: CAWSRQRTYNSPLHF.

This sequence joins TRBV3-1 (or the pseudogene TRBV3-2) and TRBJ2-3, with D possibly matching TRBD1 (5 bases). Germline V gene lookup returns CDR1 LGHDT and CDR2 YNNKEL (reference sequence). Trimming pared 4 bases from V and 8 bases from J, leaving 10 bases between. The CDR3 spans 12 residues. The CDR3 loop is CASSLQEGTQYF. CDR3 sequence (DNA): TGTGCCAGCAGCCTACAGGAAGGTACGCAGTATTTT.

This clone was counted between two and nine times. The chain recombines TRBV11-3 with TRBJ2-5; 7 positions match TRBD2. The V gene's germline CDR1 is SGHNT and CDR2 YENEEA. The CDR3 has 13 amino acids. V dropped 2 bases and J dropped 5; count of bases not matched to a gene: 2. CDR3 amino acids: CASSLSGKETQYF. For the CDR3, the DNA is TGTGCCAGCAGCTTAAGCGGGAAGGAGACCCAGTACTTC.

The rearrangement links TRBV19 to TRBJ2-7; D gene uncertain. Looked up from germline, CDR1 is LNHDA and CDR2 is SQIVND (reference sequence). CDR3 length: 13 residues. V was cut by 3 bases and J by 2 bases, with 8 bases left in between. The CDR3 loop reads CASSMGSTYEQYF. The CDR3 DNA reads TGTGCCAGTAGTATGGGCAGTACCTACGAGCAGTACTTC. Variable domain in full (rest from reference TRBV19 and TRBJ2-7): DGGITQSPKYLFRKEGQNVTLSCEQNLNHDAMYWYRQDPGQGLRLIYYSQIVNDFQKGDIAEGYSVSREKKESFPLTVTSAQKNPTAFYLCASSMGSTYEQYFGPGTRLTVT.

The chain links TRBV29-1 to TRBJ2-5, with TRBD2 identical over 9 bases. The J segment lost 6 bases and the V segment lost 7 bases, leaving 12 bases of the junction unmatched. The germline gives CDR1 SQVTM, CDR2 ANQGSEA. The CDR3 is 14 residues long. The CDR3 region is CSAEGGRAVKTQYF. The CDR3 DNA is TGCAGCGCCGAAGGCGGGAGGGCCGTCAAGACCCAGTACTTC.

The rearrangement links TRBV2 to TRBJ2-7; 9 bases are shared with TRBD1. The V segment lost 6 bases and the J segment 3 bases; nucleotides outside the gene matches: 3. CDR3 size: 13 residues. Germline V lookup: CDR1 SNHLY, CDR2 FYNNEI. The CDR3 sequence is CASSRDRDYEQYF. CDR3 coding DNA: TGTGCCAGCAGCCGGGACAGGGACTACGAGCAGTACTTC. Together with reference TRBV2 and TRBJ2-7, the CDR3 gives the full variable domain: EPEVTQTPSHQVTQMGQEVILRCVPISNHLYFYWYRQILGQKVEFLVSFYNNEISEKSEIFDDQFSVERPDGSNFTLKIRSTKLEDSAMYFCASSRDRDYEQYFGPGTRLTVT.

The CDR3 DNA is TGTGCCAGCAGTACCCTATCGGGTAGCACAGATACGCAGTATTTT. Its translation: CASSTLSGSTDTQYF. This chain links TRBV6-5 with TRBJ2-3; the D is unclear. Deletions cut 5 bases from V and 0 bases from J, with 12 bases between. The CDR3 totals 15 residues. Germline V gene sequence: CDR1 MNHEY, CDR2 SVGAGI.

The chain recombines TRBV7-3 with TRBJ2-6, with D maybe TRBD1 (7 bases). In germline, CDR1 is SGHTA, CDR2 FQGTGA. The CDR3 totals 18 residues. Trimming left V 5 bases short and J 2 bases short, with 19 bases between. This CDR3 is CASSVPGGGVAGANVLTF. The CDR3 nucleotides are TGTGCCAGCAGCGTACCAGGGGGAGGAGTGGCTGGGGCCAACGTCCTGACTTTC.

V and J are TRBV27 and TRBJ1-1, with D unclear. This CDR3 is built from 13 residues. Germline V gene sequence: CDR1 MNHEY, CDR2 SMNVEV (reference sequence). V was shortened by 0 bases and J by 9 bases, with 11 bases between the two germline ends. The CDR3 nucleotides are TGTGCCAGCAGTTTATCGATAGGGAGAAAAGCTTTCTTT. Protein product: CASSLSIGRKAFF.

CDR3 in amino acids: CASSSPGTEQYF. In DNA form, the CDR3 reads TGCGCCAGCAGCTCACCCGGGACAGAGCAGTACTTC. The chain links TRBV5-1 to TRBJ2-7, with TRBD1 as a possible D gene (6 bases). The germline gives CDR1 SGHRS, CDR2 YFSETQ. V was cut by 3 bases and J by 7 bases, with 11 bases left in between. The CDR3 has 12 amino acids. The variable domain in full, completed from reference TRBV5-1 and TRBJ2-7, reads KAGVTQTPRYLIKTRGQQVTLSCSPISGHRSVSWYQQTPGQGLQFLFEYFSETQRNKGNFPGRFSGRQFSNSRSEMNVSTLELGDSALYLCASSSPGTEQYFGPGTRLTVT.

The chain couples TRBV7-9 to TRBJ1-6, with D tentatively TRBD1 (5 bases). CDR1 and CDR2 from the germline V gene are SEHNR and FQNEAQ (reference sequence). This CDR3 is 14 amino acids long. V gave up 5 bases and J gave up 8 bases, with 13 bases separating them. This chain's CDR3 is CASSEQTAHSPLHF. The CDR3, as DNA: TGTGCCAGCAGCGAGCAGACAGCTCATTCACCCCTCCACTTT.